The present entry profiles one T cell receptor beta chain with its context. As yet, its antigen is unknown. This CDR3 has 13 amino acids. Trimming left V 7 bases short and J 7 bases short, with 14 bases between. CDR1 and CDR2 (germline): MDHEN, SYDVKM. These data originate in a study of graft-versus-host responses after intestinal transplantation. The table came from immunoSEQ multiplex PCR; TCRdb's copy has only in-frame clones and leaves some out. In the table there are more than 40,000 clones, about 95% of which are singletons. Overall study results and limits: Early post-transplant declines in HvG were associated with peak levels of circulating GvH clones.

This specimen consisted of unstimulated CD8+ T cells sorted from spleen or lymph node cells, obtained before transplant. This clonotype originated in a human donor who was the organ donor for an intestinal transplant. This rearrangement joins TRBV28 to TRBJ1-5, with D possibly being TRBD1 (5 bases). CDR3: CASTGGFGQPQHF. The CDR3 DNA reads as TGTGCCAGCACTGGGGGTTTCGGACAGCCCCAGCATTTT.